This TCR beta chain emerged from a study of blood T cells in healthy people across ages. For the second PCR, which ran for roughly 6 to 12 cycles, a sample-barcoded 5' primer and a J-beta primer mix were used. One entry per CDR3 protein, called by TCRdb with MiXCR from the 5' RACE reads. The sample holds roughly 1,800,000 distinct CDR3 sequences; roughly 49% are singletons and the top ten take 2.1%. The count of this clonotype is one. The sequencing input was blood. The sequence was collected from a woman in her thirties or forties in good health.

For the CDR3, the DNA is TGTGCCAGCAGCCCGAGGAGGGGATCCGTGGATGGCTACACCTTC. It specifies CASSPRRGSVDGYTF. The chain has TRBV5-4 and TRBJ1-2, with TRBD1 as a possible D gene (5 bases). Germline CDR1 and CDR2: SGHNT and YYREEE (reference sequence). CDR3 length: 15 amino acids. Trimming stripped 4 bases from V and 6 bases from J, with 19 bases between. Variable domain in full (rest from reference TRBV5-4 and TRBJ1-2): ETGVTQSPTHLIKTRGQQVTLRCSSQSGHNTVSWYQQALGQGPQFIFQYYREEENGRGNFPPRFSGLQFPNYSSELNVNALELDDSALYLCASSPRRGSVDGYTFGSGTRLTVV.